A selection of T cell receptor beta chains follows, all from one sample in a study of blood T cell repertoires in COVID-19. Assay: immunoSEQ multiplex PCR; the TCRdb copy retains only in-frame clones and omits some. Counted here are over 100,000 clones, approximately 78% occurring once; the ten biggest clones make up approximately 9.9%. The sample consisted of peripheral blood. The receptor set was obtained from a man aged 55 to 69 with active or convalescent COVID-19. The CDR3 runs from the conserved cysteine through the conserved F or W. A D gene is named only where the DNA matches it firmly. The size field is filled for only some rows; it gives once, few, many or a size class.

NA | TRBJ2-1 | TRBV7-2 | TRBD2 | CASRRTSGFNEQFF | TGTGCCAGCAGACGGACTAGCGGGTTTAATGAGCAGTTCTTC
NA | TRBJ2-5 | TRBV3-1/TRBV3-2 | TRBD2 | CASSSMGLAYKETQYF | TGTGCCAGCAGCTCTATGGGACTAGCGTACAAAGAGACCCAGTACTTC
NA | TRBJ2-7 | TRBV7-9 | NA | CASSPGGGQYEQYF | TGTGCCAGCAGCCCTGGGGGGGGGCAATACGAGCAGTACTTC
NA | TRBJ2-7 | TRBV7-8 | NA | CASSPLSVNLYF | TGTGCCAGCAGCCCACTTAGCGTCAATCTGTACTTC
few | TRBJ2-3 | TRBV4-1 | TRBD2 | CASSRQAGTSGTDTQYF | TGCGCCAGCAGCCGACAGGCCGGGACTAGCGGCACAGATACGCAGTATTTT
NA | TRBJ2-7 | TRBV2 | NA | CASSEGQSYEQYF | TGTGCCAGCAGTGAAGGACAGAGCTACGAGCAGTACTTC
NA | TRBJ2-5 | TRBV19 | NA | CASSQRLQYKETQYF | TGTGCCAGTAGCCAACGACTGCAGTATAAGGAGACCCAGTACTTC
NA | TRBJ1-1 | TRBV6-5 | NA | CASSYSQVTEAFF | TGTGCCAGCAGTTACTCTCAGGTCACTGAAGCTTTCTTT
NA | TRBJ2-1 | TRBV9 | TRBD2 | CASSVLADLEQFF | TGTGCCAGCAGCGTACTAGCGGACCTTGAGCAGTTCTTC
once | TRBJ1-2 | TRBV7-2 | TRBD1 | CASSEGTGGRGYTF | TGTGCCAGCAGCGAAGGGACAGGGGGTCGCGGCTACACCTTC
NA | TRBJ2-2 | TRBV5-1 | TRBD2 | CASSLSGRYGTGELFF | TGCGCCAGCAGCTTAAGCGGGAGGTACGGCACCGGGGAGCTGTTTTTT
NA | TRBJ1-5 | TRBV5-8 | NA | CASSLEHRSDQPQHF | TGTGCCAGCAGCTTGGAACACAGGTCGGATCAGCCCCAGCATTTT
NA | TRBJ2-2 | TRBV27 | NA | CASSLSTDYTGELFF | TGTGCCAGCAGTCTATCGACAGACTACACCGGGGAGCTGTTTTTT
few | TRBJ2-4 | TRBV14 | NA | CASSQGGLLLAKNIQYF | TGTGCCAGCAGCCAAGGGGGACTTCTCCTAGCCAAAAACATTCAGTACTTC
few | TRBJ1-6 | TRBV19 | NA | CASSIGGPTVSSPLHF | TGTGCCAGTAGTATTGGAGGACCGACTGTGAGTTCACCCCTCCACTTT
once | TRBJ1-1 | TRBV6-5 | TRBD1 | CASRPRGDTEAFF | TGTGCCAGCAGACCCAGGGGGGACACTGAAGCTTTCTTT
NA | TRBJ2-1 | TRBV13 | NA | CASAGRYNEQFF | TGTGCCAGCGCGGGCAGATACAATGAGCAGTTCTTC
once | TRBJ1-4 | TRBV4-2 | NA | CASSRDLQAANEKLFF | TGTGCCAGCAGCCGGGACTTACAGGCAGCTAATGAAAAACTGTTTTTT
NA | TRBJ2-2 | TRBV5-4 | NA | CASSLRRAPGELFF | TGTGCCAGCAGCTTGCGGCGGGCACCCGGGGAGCTGTTTTTT
NA | TRBJ1-5 | TRBV27 | NA | CASSLLSSNQPQHF | TGTGCCAGCAGTTTACTTTCTAGCAATCAGCCCCAGCATTTT
NA | TRBJ1-6 | TRBV28 | TRBD1 | CASFRQGARNSPLHF | TGTGCCAGCTTTAGACAGGGGGCGCGGAATTCACCCCTCCACTTT
NA | TRBJ2-2 | TRBV19 | NA | CARSALTRAGGELFF | TGTGCCCGTAGTGCCCTCACCCGGGCGGGGGGGGAGCTGTTTTTT
NA | TRBJ2-1 | TRBV6-6 | NA | CASSLDSIEQFF | TGTGCCAGCAGCCTTGACTCGATTGAGCAGTTCTTC
NA | TRBJ1-1 | TRBV10-3 | NA | CAISREGTEAFF | TGTGCCATCAGCAGGGAGGGCACTGAAGCTTTCTTT
few | TRBJ2-3 | TRBV2 | TRBD2 | CASNTRGRTGDTQYF | TGTGCCAGCAACACCCGCGGGAGGACGGGAGATACGCAGTATTTT
NA | TRBJ2-4 | TRBV10-1 | NA | CASSGTTTGIQYF | TGCGCCAGCAGTGGGACTACTACTGGCATTCAGTACTTC
few | TRBJ1-1 | TRBV11-2 | NA | CASSLDGGVSAEAFF | TGTGCCAGCAGCTTAGATGGAGGGGTTTCCGCTGAAGCTTTCTTT
NA | TRBJ1-1 | TRBV7-2 | NA | CASSLHAAGMNTEAFF | TGTGCCAGCAGCTTACACGCGGCAGGGATGAACACTGAAGCTTTCTTT